Listed below are T cell receptor beta chains from one sample, sequenced in a study of cytomegalovirus exposure and HLA in healthy donors. Data came from immunoSEQ multiplex PCR; TCRdb stores just in-frame clones and leaves some out. This table has over 150,000 clones, under 70% appearing once. The material sequenced was PBMCs. All receptors derive from a woman aged 40-49 years in good health and CMV-seropositive. The conserved cysteine and the conserved F or W are not part of the CDR3 here. Fields, in order: CDR3 length, clone size, V gene, CDR3 protein. Size tells how often a clone was seen (once, few, many) or the class of an expanded clone, and some rows leave it out.

CDR3 length: 15
clone size: NA
V gene: TRBV7-2
CDR3 protein: ASSLYPLQTGSSEAF

CDR3 length: 13
clone size: NA
V gene: TRBV4-2
CDR3 protein: ASSLAGISTDTQY

CDR3 length: 11
clone size: NA
V gene: TRBV7-2
CDR3 protein: ASTLAGQTPAF

CDR3 length: 12
clone size: NA
V gene: TRBV5-1
CDR3 protein: ASSRDLNTGELF

CDR3 length: 11
clone size: once
V gene: TRBV19
CDR3 protein: ASSVRETGELF

CDR3 length: 12
clone size: NA
V gene: TRBV27
CDR3 protein: ASSWDRGLETQY

CDR3 length: 13
clone size: NA
V gene: TRBV4-3
CDR3 protein: ASSQGESSGNTIY

CDR3 length: 13
clone size: NA
V gene: TRBV6-5
CDR3 protein: ASSYSRHLNQPQH

CDR3 length: 12
clone size: NA
V gene: TRBV9
CDR3 protein: ASSGTGSVDEQY

CDR3 length: 13
clone size: NA
V gene: TRBV18
CDR3 protein: ASSWTGDSNQPQH

CDR3 length: 11
clone size: NA
V gene: TRBV13
CDR3 protein: ASFSSEYGELF

CDR3 length: 12
clone size: NA
V gene: TRBV7-9
CDR3 protein: ASSNRDSGYGYT

CDR3 length: 14
clone size: NA
V gene: TRBV7-3
CDR3 protein: ASSLNGRVYTGELF

CDR3 length: 10
clone size: few
V gene: TRBV2
CDR3 protein: ASSRQFTEQF

CDR3 length: 14
clone size: NA
V gene: TRBV6-1
CDR3 protein: ASSERAGTVNEKLF

CDR3 length: 13
clone size: NA
V gene: TRBV2
CDR3 protein: ASSERASGPYEQY

CDR3 length: 11
clone size: NA
V gene: TRBV19
CDR3 protein: ATLPGSSNIQC

CDR3 length: 12
clone size: few
V gene: TRBV6-5
CDR3 protein: ASSYRAGEETQY

CDR3 length: 13
clone size: NA
V gene: TRBV29-1
CDR3 protein: SVGYRSFSGNTIY

CDR3 length: 9
clone size: NA
V gene: TRBV19
CDR3 protein: ASSIAQEQF

CDR3 length: 13
clone size: NA
V gene: TRBV6-5
CDR3 protein: ASSTSGGGTDGYT

CDR3 length: 11
clone size: NA
V gene: TRBV28
CDR3 protein: ASSPGTSCEQF

CDR3 length: 13
clone size: few
V gene: TRBV19
CDR3 protein: ASKEGQGWVNEQF

CDR3 length: 15
clone size: NA
V gene: TRBV7-9
CDR3 protein: SSSLDDPKTPGNTIY

CDR3 length: 18
clone size: NA
V gene: TRBV27
CDR3 protein: ASSSLQTSGSQLISDTQY

CDR3 length: 13
clone size: NA
V gene: TRBV28
CDR3 protein: ASSLQGAGANVLT

CDR3 length: 14
clone size: NA
V gene: TRBV5-1
CDR3 protein: ASSGQTSANTGELF

CDR3 length: 15
clone size: NA
V gene: TRBV19
CDR3 protein: ASSMGRGAQSTDTQY

CDR3 length: 12
clone size: NA
V gene: TRBV13
CDR3 protein: ASRDRKSTDTQY

CDR3 length: 12
clone size: once
V gene: TRBV28
CDR3 protein: ASMVGGSTDTQY

CDR3 length: 13
clone size: NA
V gene: TRBV5-4
CDR3 protein: ASSLAGLAGGPWF

CDR3 length: 15
clone size: NA
V gene: TRBV7-2
CDR3 protein: ASSLVSSQISSYEQY

CDR3 length: 12
clone size: few
V gene: TRBV7-3
CDR3 protein: ASSPREGAGTQY

CDR3 length: 14
clone size: NA
V gene: TRBV5-6
CDR3 protein: ASLRRGVSGNSPLH

CDR3 length: 10
clone size: few
V gene: TRBV28
CDR3 protein: ASSLSTGELF

CDR3 length: 14
clone size: NA
V gene: TRBV6-6
CDR3 protein: ASSSSQGARVTEAF

CDR3 length: 13
clone size: NA
V gene: TRBV19
CDR3 protein: ASSIEAGGTKEQY

CDR3 length: 11
clone size: NA
V gene: TRBV2
CDR3 protein: ASRLEIAGELF

CDR3 length: 13
clone size: NA
V gene: TRBV2
CDR3 protein: ASSNDRTGEEPQH

CDR3 length: 14
clone size: NA
V gene: TRBV6-6
CDR3 protein: ASSHGTPRSNTEAF

CDR3 length: 14
clone size: NA
V gene: TRBV7-2
CDR3 protein: ASSYYKQGATGELF

CDR3 length: 12
clone size: few
V gene: TRBV28
CDR3 protein: ASAPATGVYEQY

CDR3 length: 13
clone size: NA
V gene: TRBV9
CDR3 protein: ASSGDRDFRLGYT

CDR3 length: 13
clone size: NA
V gene: TRBV19
CDR3 protein: ASSPGTGGSYEQY

CDR3 length: 11
clone size: NA
V gene: TRBV27
CDR3 protein: ASSPRGTDTQY

CDR3 length: 15
clone size: NA
V gene: TRBV6-4
CDR3 protein: ASSLRLAGGNTGELF

CDR3 length: 11
clone size: NA
V gene: TRBV29-1
CDR3 protein: SVDDWLNNEQF

CDR3 length: 13
clone size: NA
V gene: TRBV6-5
CDR3 protein: ASSYSAASSYEQY

CDR3 length: 10
clone size: once
V gene: TRBV12-5
CDR3 protein: ASGLTGNEQY

CDR3 length: 9
clone size: once
V gene: TRBV6-6
CDR3 protein: SSGGRYEQY

CDR3 length: 12
clone size: NA
V gene: TRBV29-1
CDR3 protein: SVSNDRGPRGYP

CDR3 length: 13
clone size: NA
V gene: TRBV5-4
CDR3 protein: ASSLMGGPVGKQY

CDR3 length: 11
clone size: NA
V gene: TRBV7-3
CDR3 protein: ASSLDRGGEQY